The 2 T cell receptor beta chains below come from one sample, sequenced in a study of Graves' ophthalmopathy and Graves' hyperthyroidism. Beta-chain TCR CDR3 regions were amplified from RNA transcripts. A first-round RT-PCR used HTBI primers, followed by a second-round multiplex PCR. MiXCR, applied by TCRdb to the multiplex PCR reads, yields one record per CDR3 protein. Of under 800,000 distinct CDR3 sequences in the sample, about a fifth are singletons; the top ten hold around 6.5%. Sequencing was performed on peripheral blood. These receptors originate from a young woman with stable Graves' hyperthyroidism. Some clones in this sample may be carry-over from other donors' samples.

This clonotype showed up many times. The CDR3 DNA sequence: TGTGCCAGCAAGAAACAGGGAGGGAACTACGAGCAGTACTTC. Amino acids: CASKKQGGNYEQYF. The gene calls are TRBV2 and TRBJ2-7; possibly TRBD2 for D (7 bases). V dropped 7 bases and J dropped 3 bases, with 16 bases sitting between them. The CDR3 extends over 14 amino acids. Germline V gene lookup returns CDR1 SNHLY and CDR2 FYNNEI.

This clonotype came up a few times. This chain joins TRBV6-4 and TRBJ2-5; D is undetermined. The germline V gene has CDR1 MRHNA and CDR2 SNTAGT. Trimming removed 5 bases at V and 1 base at J, with 8 bases between. The CDR3 has 13 residues. CDR3 nucleotides: TGTGCCAGCAGTTGGCAGATCCAAGAGACCCAGTACTTC. Translating gives CASSWQIQETQYF.